Reported below is one T cell receptor beta chain. Its antigen is currently unknown. The sample belongs to a study of CD8 T cells in Susac syndrome. With random hexamers, reverse transcription was performed on about 0.45 to 1 ug of RNA. Amplification of TCR beta CDR3 was carried out by immunoSEQ multiplex PCR, which covered 54 Vbeta and 13 Jbeta segments. Using its own MiXCR run on the immunoSEQ multiplex PCR reads, TCRdb lists one record per CDR3 protein. The sample contains tens of thousands of distinct CDR3 sequences, 90% to 95% of which appear only once. Study-wide findings and caveats: As the study acknowledged, the number of individuals who were part of its TCR sequencing and HLA analysis was relatively small.

This TCR derives from a human donor with Susac syndrome. Source material: CD4+ T cells from PBMCs.

The CDR3 loop is CASSPYNPGTGELFF. The CDR3 nucleotides read TGTGCCAGCAGCCCATACAACCCGGGAACCGGGGAGCTGTTTTTT. J is TRBJ2-2 and V is TRBV7-2, with D possibly TRBD2 on 5 matching bases. Germline CDR1 is SGHTA and CDR2 is FQGNSA. Trimming cost V 5 bases and J 5 bases, with 15 bases left between them. The CDR3 consists of 15 residues.